A selection of T cell receptor beta chains follows, all from one sample in a study of Graves' ophthalmopathy and Graves' hyperthyroidism. TCRdb ran MiXCR on the multiplex PCR reads and lists one entry per CDR3 protein. This sample has over a million distinct CDR3 sequences, with 36% found just once. Sequencing was carried out using peripheral blood or thyroid tissue (not recorded which). These receptors all stem from an adult man with Graves' hyperthyroidism. CDR3s include the opening cysteine and the closing phenylalanine or tryptophan. D genes are given only for firm matches. Expanded clones get a size class; other rows say once, few or many, or leave the size out.

D | J | size | V | DNA | CDR3
TRBD1 | TRBJ2-7 | - | TRBV7-8 | TGTGCCAGCAGTACGCGGAGACAGGGCTACGAGCAGTACTTC | CASSTRRQGYEQYF
TRBD2 | TRBJ2-5 | - | TRBV11-2 | TGTGCCAGCAGCCCGAACCTACTAGCGGGGGGTCAAGAGACCCAGTACTTC | CASSPNLLAGGQETQYF
- | TRBJ1-5 | - | TRBV10-2 | TGTGCCGCAGGCAACAGCTTAGCCTTACCCGGTCAGCCCCAGCATTTT | CAAGNSLALPGQPQHF
TRBD1 | TRBJ2-2 | - | TRBV10-3 | TGTGCCATCAGATCCCGGGACAGGAGTACCGGGGAGCTGTTTTTT | CAIRSRDRSTGELFF
TRBD1 | TRBJ1-3 | few | TRBV7-6 | TGTGCCAGCAGCTTAGAGGGGGCCCACTCTGGAAACACCATATATTTT | CASSLEGAHSGNTIYF
- | TRBJ1-2 | few | TRBV11-2 | TGTGCCAGCAGCCGGGTGGGGGGCGCGTCCCATGGCTACACCTTC | CASSRVGGASHGYTF
- | TRBJ1-2 | few | TRBV7-2 | TGTGCCAGCAGCCAAGATACCGCGGGGGCAAGGTATGGCTACACCTTC | CASSQDTAGARYGYTF
- | TRBJ1-5 | - | TRBV15 | TGTGCCACCAGCAGTGCTACGTACGGGAGCAATCAGCCCCAGCATTTT | CATSSATYGSNQPQHF
TRBD2 | TRBJ2-3 | - | TRBV29-1 | TGCAGCGTTGGTCCAGCGGGGTTTAGCACAGATACGCAGTATTTT | CSVGPAGFSTDTQYF
TRBD2 | TRBJ2-2 | few | TRBV10-3 | TGTGCCAGCAGCTATGTTAGCGGGAGTATCGGGGAGCTGTTTTTT | CASSYVSGSIGELFF
- | TRBJ1-2 | - | TRBV6-2/TRBV6-3 | TGTGCCAGCAGCCCGCTCCCTGACAGCCCCAGGTTGTATGGCTACACCTTC | CASSPLPDSPRLYGYTF
- | TRBJ2-5 | - | TRBV9 | TGTGCCATCAGTGGGGTGCCAGTGTGGACCCAGTACTTC | CAISGVPVWTQYF
- | TRBJ2-5 | few | TRBV6-5 | TGTGCCAGCAGCCACGTACTCGAGGGGAAAGAGACCCAGTACTTC | CASSHVLEGKETQYF